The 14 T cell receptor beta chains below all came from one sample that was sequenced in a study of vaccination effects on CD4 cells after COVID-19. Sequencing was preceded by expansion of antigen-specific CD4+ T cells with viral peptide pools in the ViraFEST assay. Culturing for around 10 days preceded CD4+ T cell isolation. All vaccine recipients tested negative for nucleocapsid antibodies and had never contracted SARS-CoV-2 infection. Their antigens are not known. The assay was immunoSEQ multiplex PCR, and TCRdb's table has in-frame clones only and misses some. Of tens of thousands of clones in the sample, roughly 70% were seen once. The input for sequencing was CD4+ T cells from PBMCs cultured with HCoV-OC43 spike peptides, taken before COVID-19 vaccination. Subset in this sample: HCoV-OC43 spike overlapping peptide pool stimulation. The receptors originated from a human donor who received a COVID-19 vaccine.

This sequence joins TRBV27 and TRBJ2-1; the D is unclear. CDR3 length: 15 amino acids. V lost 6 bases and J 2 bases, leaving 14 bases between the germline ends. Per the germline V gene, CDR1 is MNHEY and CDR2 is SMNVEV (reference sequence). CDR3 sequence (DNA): TGTGCCAGCAGGAAATACATCGATCCCTACAATGAGCAGTTCTTC. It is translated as CASRKYIDPYNEQFF.

The CDR3 loop reads CASSLFGESSPLHF. In DNA, the CDR3 is TGTGCCAGCAGTTTATTTGGGGAAAGTTCACCCCTCCACTTT. This chain links TRBV28 with TRBJ1-6, with D hard to call. The V end lost 1 base, the J end lost 9 bases, and 10 bases lay between the germline ends. The CDR3 totals 14 residues. CDR1 is MDHEN, CDR2 SYDVKM, per germline.

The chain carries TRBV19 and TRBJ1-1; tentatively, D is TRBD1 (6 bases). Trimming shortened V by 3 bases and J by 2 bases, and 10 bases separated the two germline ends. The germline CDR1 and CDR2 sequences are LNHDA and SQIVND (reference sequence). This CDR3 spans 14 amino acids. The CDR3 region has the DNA TGTGCCAGTAGTATTCTACAGGGAAACACTGAAGCTTTCTTT. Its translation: CASSILQGNTEAFF.

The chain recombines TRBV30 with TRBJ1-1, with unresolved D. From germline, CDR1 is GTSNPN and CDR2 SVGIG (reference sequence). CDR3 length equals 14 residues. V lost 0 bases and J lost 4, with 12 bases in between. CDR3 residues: CAWSVPDLGTEAFF. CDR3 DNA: TGTGCCTGGAGTGTACCGGACCTCGGCACTGAAGCTTTCTTT.

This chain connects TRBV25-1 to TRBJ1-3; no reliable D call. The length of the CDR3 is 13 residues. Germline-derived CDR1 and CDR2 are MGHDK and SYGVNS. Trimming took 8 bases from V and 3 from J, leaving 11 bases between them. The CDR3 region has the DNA TGTGCCAGCCAACAAATCTTTGGAAACACCATATATTTT. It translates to CASQQIFGNTIYF.

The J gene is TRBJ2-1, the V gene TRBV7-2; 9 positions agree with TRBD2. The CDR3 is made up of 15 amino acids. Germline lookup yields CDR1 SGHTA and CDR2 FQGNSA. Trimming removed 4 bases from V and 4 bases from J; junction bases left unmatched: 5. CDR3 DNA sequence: TGTGCCAGCAGCTCCACTAGCGGGCAATACAATGAGCAGTTCTTC. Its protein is CASSSTSGQYNEQFF.

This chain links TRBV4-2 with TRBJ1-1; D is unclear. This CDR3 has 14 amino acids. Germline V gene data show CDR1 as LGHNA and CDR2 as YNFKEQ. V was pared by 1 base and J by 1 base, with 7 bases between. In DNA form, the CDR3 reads TGTGCCAGCAGCCAAGGGACCCAGAACACTGAAGCTTTCTTT. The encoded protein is CASSQGTQNTEAFF.

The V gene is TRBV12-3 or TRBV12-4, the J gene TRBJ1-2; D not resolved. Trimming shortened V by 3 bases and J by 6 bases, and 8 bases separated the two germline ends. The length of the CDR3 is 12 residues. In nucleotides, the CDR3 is TGTGCCAGCAGTTTGCAGCGAAATGGCTACACCTTC. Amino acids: CASSLQRNGYTF.

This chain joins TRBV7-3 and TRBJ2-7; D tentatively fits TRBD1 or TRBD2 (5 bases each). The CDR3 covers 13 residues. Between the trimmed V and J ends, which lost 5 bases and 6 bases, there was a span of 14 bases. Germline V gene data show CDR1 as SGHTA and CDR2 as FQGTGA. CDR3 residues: CASSPGTTGEQYF. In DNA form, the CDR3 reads TGTGCCAGCAGCCCCGGGACGACGGGCGAGCAGTACTTC.

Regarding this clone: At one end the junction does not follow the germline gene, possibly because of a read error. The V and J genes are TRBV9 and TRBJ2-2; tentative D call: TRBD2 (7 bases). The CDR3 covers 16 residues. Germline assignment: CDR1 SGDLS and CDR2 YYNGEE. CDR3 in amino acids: CASTVSGTTNTGELFF. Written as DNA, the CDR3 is TGTGCCAGCACCGTAAGCGGGACAACGAACACCGGGGAGCTGTTTTTT.

For the CDR3, the DNA is TGTGCCAGCAGCCAACCCAGCGGCAGCTCCTACGAGCAGTACTTC. This encodes CASSQPSGSSYEQYF. The chain joins TRBV4-2 to TRBJ2-7; a possible D gene is TRBD2 (5 bases). Between the trimmed V and J ends, which lost 2 bases and 0 bases, there was a span of 11 bases. This CDR3 has 15 residues. CDR1 is LGHNA and CDR2 is YNFKEQ in the germline V gene.

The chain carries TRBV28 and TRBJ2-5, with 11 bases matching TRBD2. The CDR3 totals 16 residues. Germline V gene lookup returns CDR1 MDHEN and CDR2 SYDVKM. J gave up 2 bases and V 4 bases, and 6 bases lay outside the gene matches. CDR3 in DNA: TGTGCCAGCAGTTCACGACTAGCGGGGATACAAGAGACCCAGTACTTC. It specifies CASSSRLAGIQETQYF.

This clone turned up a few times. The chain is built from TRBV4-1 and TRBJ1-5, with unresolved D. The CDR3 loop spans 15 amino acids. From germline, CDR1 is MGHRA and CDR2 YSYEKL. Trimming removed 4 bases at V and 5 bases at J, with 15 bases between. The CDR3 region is CASSLGPRADQPQHF. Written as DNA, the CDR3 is TGCGCCAGCAGCCTGGGCCCCCGTGCGGATCAGCCCCAGCATTTT.

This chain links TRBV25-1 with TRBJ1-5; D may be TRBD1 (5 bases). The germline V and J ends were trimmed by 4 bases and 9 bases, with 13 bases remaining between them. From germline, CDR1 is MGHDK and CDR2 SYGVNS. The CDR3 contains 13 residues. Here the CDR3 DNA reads TGTGCCAGCAGTGGTCTCGGGGGAGTGCCCCAGCATTTT. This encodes CASSGLGGVPQHF.